What follows are 4 T cell receptor beta chains derived from one specimen sequenced in a study of cytomegalovirus exposure and HLA in healthy donors. PCR amplification relied on 60 Vbeta primers (plus 13 Jbeta primers). Measured with immunoSEQ multiplex PCR; TCRdb has only the in-frame clones, and not every one. This table lists approximately 110,000 clones. Sequenced sample: PBMCs. All receptors come from a man in his forties or fifties in good health and CMV-seronegative.

The rearrangement uses TRBV5-1 and TRBJ2-3; 9 bases align to TRBD2. The V and J ends lost 3 bases and 3 bases, in that order; junction bases with no gene match: 5. CDR3 size: 15 residues. From germline, CDR1 is SGHRS and CDR2 YFSETQ. The CDR3 coding sequence is TGCGCCAGCAGCTCGTGGACTAGCGTAACAGATACGCAGTATTTT. Its translation: CASSSWTSVTDTQYF.

The CDR3 loop is CAISATGTLGSNEQFF. In DNA, the CDR3 is TGTGCCATCAGTGCAACCGGGACACTGGGTTCCAATGAGCAGTTCTTC. The chain uses TRBV10-3 and TRBJ2-1, with D tentatively TRBD1 (6 bases). Deletions cut 4 bases from V and 6 bases from J, with 19 bases between. This CDR3 region has 16 residues. CDR1 is ENHRY and CDR2 is SYGVKD in the germline V gene.

The chain combines TRBV11-3 with TRBJ2-7, with 10 bases that match TRBD2. CDR1 is SGHNT and CDR2 is YENEEA in the germline V gene. This CDR3 region has 15 residues. The ends lost 0 bases at V and 6 bases at J; junction bases unmatched: 5. The CDR3 bases are TGTGCCAGCAGCTTAGAGGCGGCTAGCGGGAGCGAGCAGTACTTC. Translation gives CASSLEAASGSEQYF.

The chain employs TRBV10-3 and TRBJ2-1; a weak D match, TRBD2 (6 bases). Germline V lookup: CDR1 ENHRY, CDR2 SYGVKD. Deletions cut 7 bases from V and 0 bases from J, with 13 bases between. The CDR3 loop spans 15 amino acids. CDR3 residues: CAITALANSYNEQFF. The CDR3 DNA is TGTGCCATCACCGCGCTAGCGAACTCCTACAATGAGCAGTTCTTC.